Each of the 20 T cell receptor delta chains below was sequenced from the same sample in a study of Vδ1+ human thymocytes. Study-level results: Highly polyclonal TRG and TRD repertoires with Gaussian CDR3 length distributions appeared in thymus.

Extracted RNA was reverse transcribed into cDNA. CDR3 amplicons came from multiplex PCR with pooled V-gene forward and constant-region reverse primers. TCRdb reanalysed the multiplex PCR reads with CATT. The table shows about 75,000 delta-chain clones, with approximately 34% occurring only once. No antigen is known for these receptors. The sequenced sample consisted of Vdelta1+ gamma-delta thymocytes from the thymus. The subset here: FACS-sorted CD3+ TCRalphabeta- TCRVdelta1+ TCRVdelta2- thymocytes. The source is a boy younger than two who had congenital heart surgery.

This clone has a handful of counts. The chain recombines TRDV1 with TRDJ1; TRDD3 matches at 13 bases. The CDR3 has 23 amino acids. The V gene end was trimmed by 6 bases and the J gene end by 4 bases; junction bases not matched to a gene: 29. Per the germline V gene, CDR1 is TSWWSYY and CDR2 is QGS. The CDR3 DNA follows: TGTGCTCTTGGTTCTCCTTCCTACTCACGTCTGCGTACTGGGGGATACGTTGGCGATAAACTCATCTTT. It yields the protein CALGSPSYSRLRTGGYVGDKLIF.

This clone appeared a few times. This rearrangement joins TRDV1 to TRDJ1; 8 bases agree with TRDD2. Looked up from germline, CDR1 is TSWWSYY and CDR2 is QGS. Trimming removed 2 bases from V and 2 bases from J; junction bases left unmatched: 28. CDR3 length: 23 amino acids. CDR3 residues: CALGETRGFLHHPLDTPTDKLIF. In DNA form, the CDR3 reads TGTGCTCTTGGGGAAACGCGTGGCTTCCTACACCACCCCCTTGATACGCCAACCGATAAACTCATCTTT.

Remarks on this clone: Additional DNA sequences in this sample encode the identical CDR3. The chain recombines TRDV1 with TRDJ1, with 9 bases matching TRDD3. The germline V gene encodes CDR1 TSWWSYY and CDR2 QGS. V shed 1 base, J shed 0 bases, and the junction held 9 bases outside the gene matches. This CDR3 contains 18 residues. CDR3 in DNA: TGTGCTCTTGGGGAACCCCTGGGGGATCCAATGAACACCGATAAACTCATCTTT. This gives the protein CALGEPLGDPMNTDKLIF.

This clone was seen more than once but under ten times. This specimen includes other DNA sequences encoding the same CDR3. This chain uses TRDV1 with TRDJ1; 9 bases are shared with TRDD2. The CDR3 extends over 15 amino acids. The trim removed 4 bases at V and 5 bases at J, leaving 8 bases unmatched. Germline V gene lookup returns CDR1 TSWWSYY and CDR2 QGS. DNA for the CDR3: TGTGCTCTTGGGGCCCAACCTTCCTACCTGGATAAACTCATCTTT. Protein: CALGAQPSYLDKLIF.

This sequence joins TRDV1 and TRDJ1, with TRDD2 matching over 7 bases. Germline trimming cut 4 bases from V and 0 bases from J; bases unmatched to any gene: 29. CDR1 and CDR2 from the germline V gene are TSWWSYY and QGS. This CDR3 is 23 amino acids long. CDR3 region: CALGGSRGLPPLEVSAYTDKLIF. The CDR3 coding sequence is TGTGCTCTTGGGGGAAGTCGCGGCCTTCCTCCCCTGGAGGTGAGTGCGTACACCGATAAACTCATCTTT.

This clone is a singleton in its sample. This chain joins TRDV1 and TRDJ1, with D possibly matching TRDD3 (6 bases). V lost 0 bases, J lost 2 bases, and 37 bases lay in between. Germline V lookup: CDR1 TSWWSYY, CDR2 QGS. This CDR3 comprises 24 residues. The CDR3 DNA sequence: TGTGCTCTTGGGGAACTAGCCTCTTTGCCCGACCCCAACGTGGGGGTCTACTTGACCGATAAACTCATCTTT. This sequence encodes CALGELASLPDPNVGVYLTDKLIF.

This clone was detected a few times. The chain couples TRDV2 to TRDJ1; TRDD3 aligns across 10 bases. The CDR3 has 23 residues. In germline, CDR1 is GEAIGNYY, CDR2 EKD. V lost 0 bases and J lost 0; bases outside the gene matches: 24. As DNA, the CDR3 is TGTGCCTGTGACACCGGTTTAAGTGTCAATTTAAGGGGGATACGCCCTGACACCGATAAACTCATCTTT. It encodes CACDTGLSVNLRGIRPDTDKLIF.

J is TRDJ1 and V is TRDV1, with D perhaps matching TRDD3 (5 bases). V lost 0 bases to trimming and J lost 1 base, with 21 bases between them. CDR3 length: 19 amino acids. Germline CDR1 TSWWSYY, CDR2 QGS. CDR3 loop: CALGELVTYWLQGTDKLIF. The CDR3 DNA follows: TGTGCTCTTGGGGAACTGGTTACTTACTGGCTTCAGGGCACCGATAAACTCATCTTT.

The chain couples TRDV1 to TRDJ1; 7 nucleotides match TRDD3. The CDR3 is 19 amino acids. V lost 1 base, J lost 1 base, and 15 bases stayed unmatched. Germline lookup yields CDR1 TSWWSYY and CDR2 QGS. As DNA, the CDR3 is TGTGCTCTTGGGGAACCGACCCATACTGGGGCCATCAGCACCGATAAACTCATCTTT. Translating gives CALGEPTHTGAISTDKLIF.

For this clone: One end of the junction varies from germline; a read error may be responsible. The chain joins TRDV1 to TRDJ1; D not certain. The length of the CDR3 is 17 residues. CDR1 and CDR2 (germline): TSWWSYY, QGS. The CDR3 is CALGASSGVVHTDKLIF. The CDR3 DNA reads TGTGCTCTTGGGGCATCGAGTGGCGTTGTTCACACCGATAAGCTCATCTTT.

The table lists this clone with a few counts. The rearrangement links TRDV1 to TRDJ1; 9 bases are a match to TRDD3. The CDR3 loop spans 18 amino acids. V lost 2 bases, J lost 10 bases, and 20 bases stayed unmatched. Per the germline V gene, CDR1 is TSWWSYY and CDR2 is QGS. The CDR3 loop reads CALGESPILGWGIGRLIF. Here the CDR3 DNA reads TGTGCTCTTGGGGAAAGTCCCATCCTCGGTTGGGGGATAGGTAGACTCATCTTT.

The chain joins TRDV1 to TRDJ1; TRDD3 agrees at 12 bases. Germline loops: CDR1 TSWWSYY, CDR2 QGS. V lost 3 bases to trimming and J lost 0 bases; unmatched junction nucleotides: 23. This CDR3 has 23 amino acids. CDR3 DNA sequence: TGTGCTCTTGGGGATCCCCCTAGTTCCTACGGGTACTGGGGGATACACGACACCGATAAACTCATCTTT. Protein: CALGDPPSSYGYWGIHDTDKLIF.

The chain carries TRDV1 and TRDJ1; D is unresolved. The CDR3 is made up of 13 amino acids. Germline V CDR1 and CDR2: TSWWSYY, QGS. The ends were cut back, 3 bases at V and 3 bases at J, with 8 bases in the middle. The CDR3 sequence is CALGDLRADKLIF. In DNA form, the CDR3 reads TGTGCTCTTGGGGACCTCCGTGCCGATAAACTCATCTTT.

The rearrangement links TRDV1 to TRDJ1; 13 bases are shared with TRDD3. This CDR3 contains 25 residues. J gave up 3 bases and V 5 bases, and 33 bases lay outside the gene matches. Germline assignment: CDR1 TSWWSYY and CDR2 QGS. In DNA, the CDR3 is TGTGCTCTTGGGAAATGGCCTTCCTACCCCCGTACTGGGGGATACGGAGACGGGTATGCCGATAAACTCATCTTT. Residues: CALGKWPSYPRTGGYGDGYADKLIF.

The chain couples TRDV1 to TRDJ1, with 8 bases fitting TRDD3. The CDR3 covers 20 residues. Unmatched junction bases numbered 15, after V lost 0 bases and J lost 0 bases. Germline V gene lookup returns CDR1 TSWWSYY and CDR2 QGS. CDR3 nucleotides: TGTGCTCTTGGGGAACTAGTCACCTCGTTGGGGGATCCTTACACCGATAAACTCATCTTT. Translation gives CALGELVTSLGDPYTDKLIF.

The genes are TRDV3 and TRDJ1; D gene ambiguous. The CDR3 has 12 amino acids. CDR1 TVYSNPD and CDR2 GDNSRS come from the germline V gene (reference sequence). V shed 2 bases and J shed 2 bases, with 9 bases lying between them. The DNA of the CDR3 is TGTGCCTTTCTCGGGAGTACCGATAAACTCATCTTT. Encoded protein: CAFLGSTDKLIF.

This clone came up a few times. J is TRDJ1 and V is TRDV1, with TRDD3 matching 9 bases. Trimming at V came to 2 bases and at J to 0 bases, leaving 13 bases not matched to a gene. Germline CDR1 and CDR2: TSWWSYY and QGS. The CDR3 loop spans 19 amino acids. DNA of the CDR3: TGTGCTCTTGGGGAAAGTTCCTGTCTACTGGGGGAGAACACCGATAAACTCATCTTT. Its translation is CALGESSCLLGENTDKLIF.

The chain employs TRDV1 and TRDJ1, with TRDD3 identical over 12 bases. J gave up 0 bases and V 2 bases, and 31 bases lay outside the gene matches. CDR3 length equals 26 residues. Germline V gene lookup returns CDR1 TSWWSYY and CDR2 QGS. CDR3 amino acids: CALGERQRQWYGGLLGDTPNTDKLIF. The CDR3 DNA reads TGTGCTCTTGGGGAAAGGCAACGGCAGTGGTACGGGGGCTTACTGGGGGATACTCCCAACACCGATAAACTCATCTTT.

A few counts support this clone. The chain employs TRDV1 and TRDJ1, with TRDD3 identical over 12 bases. The CDR3 length is 19 residues. V was clipped by 4 bases and J by 2 bases; unmatched bases: 14. In germline, CDR1 is TSWWSYY, CDR2 QGS. CDR3: CALGVPSFWGIRGTDKLIF. CDR3 in DNA: TGTGCTCTTGGGGTACCTTCCTTCTGGGGGATACGGGGGACCGATAAACTCATCTTT.

This clone appeared a few times. The chain joins TRDV2 to TRDJ1; 7 bases fit TRDD3. Losses at the gene ends were 0 bases for V and 3 bases for J; bases not matched to a gene: 18. The CDR3 has 19 amino acids. Germline lookup yields CDR1 GEAIGNYY and CDR2 EKD. For the CDR3, the DNA is TGTGCCTGTGACACCTTCATGGTCCGGGGGATCCTCACCCCCGATAAACTCATCTTT. Translating it yields CACDTFMVRGILTPDKLIF.